This T cell receptor (beta chain) emerged from a study of blood T cells in healthy people across ages. A word on this clonotype: Its antigen is undetermined.

General observations from the study: It was not known whether donors were CMV positive (a possible confounder of expanded clonotype changes).

Using a J-beta primer mix together with a sample-barcoded 5' primer, a second PCR was run for roughly 7 to 12 cycles. Each CDR3 protein is one row after TCRdb ran MiXCR on the 5' RACE reads. The table lists roughly 700,000 distinct CDR3 sequences, approximately 50% of them singletons, with roughly 30% in the top ten. Material for sequencing was blood. The sequence was obtained from an older woman in good health.

This CDR3 reads CSALVGGRLAGTEAFF. The CDR3 DNA reads TGCAGTGCCCTCGTAGGGGGCCGCTTAGCGGGCACTGAAGCTTTCTTT. The J gene is TRBJ1-1, the V gene TRBV20-1, with 7 positions matching TRBD1. The junction had 17 bases not matched to a gene; V was cut back by 6 bases and J by 4 bases. The length of the CDR3 is 16 residues. Germline CDR1 and CDR2: DFQATT and SNEGSKA (reference sequence).